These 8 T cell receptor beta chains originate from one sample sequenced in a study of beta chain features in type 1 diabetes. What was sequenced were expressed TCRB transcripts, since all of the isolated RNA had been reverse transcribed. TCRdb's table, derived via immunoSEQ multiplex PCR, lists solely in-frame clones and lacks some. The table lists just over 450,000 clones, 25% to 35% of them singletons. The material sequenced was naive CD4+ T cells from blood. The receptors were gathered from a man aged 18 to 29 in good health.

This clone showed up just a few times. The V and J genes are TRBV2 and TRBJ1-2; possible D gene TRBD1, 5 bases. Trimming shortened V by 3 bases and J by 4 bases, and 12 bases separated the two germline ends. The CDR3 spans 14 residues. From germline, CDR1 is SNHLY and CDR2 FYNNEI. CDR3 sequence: CASSEEGQGYGYTF. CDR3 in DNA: TGTGCCAGCAGTGAGGAGGGCCAGGGCTATGGCTACACCTTC.

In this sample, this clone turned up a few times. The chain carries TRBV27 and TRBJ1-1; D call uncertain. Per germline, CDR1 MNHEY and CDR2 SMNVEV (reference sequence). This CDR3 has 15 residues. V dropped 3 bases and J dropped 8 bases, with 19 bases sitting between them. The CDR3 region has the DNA TGTGCCAGCAGTTTCTACTTCCCCCTCTTAAAGGAAGCTTTCTTT. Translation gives CASSFYFPLLKEAFF.

CDR3 sequence (DNA): TGTGCCAGCAGCCAAGATTGGGGCGGGGATATTCAGTACTTC. This codes for CASSQDWGGDIQYF. The chain has TRBV14 and TRBJ2-4, with D perhaps TRBD2 (6 bases). V lost 0 bases and J 10 bases, leaving 13 bases between the germline ends. Germline V lookup: CDR1 SGHDN, CDR2 FVKESK. The CDR3 spans 14 residues.

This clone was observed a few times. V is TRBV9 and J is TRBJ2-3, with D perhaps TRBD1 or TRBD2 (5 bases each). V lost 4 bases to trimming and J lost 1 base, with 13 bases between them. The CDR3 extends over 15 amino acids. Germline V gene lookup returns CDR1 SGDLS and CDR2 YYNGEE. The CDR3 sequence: CASSSGPRGTDTQYF. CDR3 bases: TGTGCCAGCAGCTCGGGACCCCGAGGCACAGATACGCAGTATTTT.

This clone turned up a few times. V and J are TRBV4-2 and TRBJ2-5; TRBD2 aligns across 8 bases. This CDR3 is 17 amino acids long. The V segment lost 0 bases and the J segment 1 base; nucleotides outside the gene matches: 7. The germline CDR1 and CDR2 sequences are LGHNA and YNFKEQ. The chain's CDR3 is CASSQDLGGRSQETQYF. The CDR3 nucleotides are TGTGCCAGCAGCCAAGATCTGGGCGGGAGGTCCCAAGAGACCCAGTACTTC.

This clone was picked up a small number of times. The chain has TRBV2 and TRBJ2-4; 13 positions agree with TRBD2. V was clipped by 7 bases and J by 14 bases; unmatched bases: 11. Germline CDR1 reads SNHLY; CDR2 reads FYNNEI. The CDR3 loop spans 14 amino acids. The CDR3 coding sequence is TGTGCCAGCACCCCTGGACTAGCGGGAGTGGGGGAGTACTTC. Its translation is CASTPGLAGVGEYF.

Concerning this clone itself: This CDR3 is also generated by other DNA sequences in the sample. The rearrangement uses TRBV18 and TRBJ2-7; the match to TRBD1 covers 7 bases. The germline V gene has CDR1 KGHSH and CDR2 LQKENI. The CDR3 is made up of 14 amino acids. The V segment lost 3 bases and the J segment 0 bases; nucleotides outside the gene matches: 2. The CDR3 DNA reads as TGTGCCAGCTCACCTCGGGACAGCTCCTACGAGCAGTACTTC. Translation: CASSPRDSSYEQYF.

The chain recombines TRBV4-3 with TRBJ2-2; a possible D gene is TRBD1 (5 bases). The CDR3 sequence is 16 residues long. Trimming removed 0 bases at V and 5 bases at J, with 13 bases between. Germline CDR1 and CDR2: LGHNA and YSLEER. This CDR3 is CASSQDWARVTGELFF. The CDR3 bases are TGCGCCAGCAGCCAAGATTGGGCCAGGGTGACCGGGGAGCTGTTTTTT.